A single sample is the source of the 19 T cell receptor beta chains below, sequenced in a study of T cells in Graves' hyperthyroidism and ophthalmopathy. TCR beta CDR3 regions were amplified from RNA. When the TCR CDR3 underwent first-round RT-PCR, the HTBI primer set was used. TCRdb processed the multiplex PCR reads anew with MiXCR; each CDR3 protein has one entry. The sample records some 360,000 distinct CDR3 sequences, 11% to 15% being singletons. Sequencing was carried out using blood. The receptors here all came from a woman aged 55-69 years with Graves' hyperthyroidism.

This clonotype was seen repeatedly, ten times or more. The gene calls are TRBV5-1 and TRBJ1-1; 9 nucleotides line up with TRBD1. This CDR3 spans 16 amino acids. V lost 4 bases and J lost 2; bases outside the gene matches: 9. Germline-derived CDR1 and CDR2 are SGHRS and YFSETQ. The CDR3 region is CASSLTGTGFNTEAFF. In DNA form, the CDR3 reads TGCGCCAGCAGCCTCACCGGGACAGGGTTCAACACTGAAGCTTTCTTT.

This clonotype appeared many times. V gene TRBV18 combines with J gene TRBJ2-4, with D perhaps given as TRBD1 or TRBD2 (5 bases each). The CDR3 spans 14 residues. V was pared by 6 bases and J by 8 bases, with 17 bases between. Germline CDR1 is KGHSH and CDR2 is LQKENI. The CDR3, as DNA: TGTGCCAGCTCCTCCGGGCAGGTGGGGGACATTCAGTACTTC. This gives the protein CASSSGQVGDIQYF.

This clonotype was recorded a few times. The V call is TRBV7-3, the J call TRBJ2-1; D perhaps matches TRBD1 (5 bases). The germline CDR1 and CDR2 sequences are SGHTA and FQGTGA. This CDR3 is 14 amino acids long. V was pared by 1 base and J by 9 bases, with 13 bases between. The CDR3 sequence: CASSLRLRTFEQFF. The CDR3 DNA is TGTGCCAGCAGCTTAAGGTTGCGGACATTTGAGCAGTTCTTC.

This clonotype was recorded at least ten times. The rearrangement joins TRBV5-1 to TRBJ1-1; no clear D. The ends were cut back, 7 bases at V and 5 bases at J, with 12 bases in the middle. From germline, CDR1 is SGHRS and CDR2 YFSETQ. The CDR3 runs 12 residues. CDR3 sequence reads: CASGPGSTEAFF. The CDR3 DNA is TGCGCCAGCGGTCCGGGTAGTACTGAAGCTTTCTTT.

This clonotype was seen at least ten times. This sequence joins TRBV4-2 and TRBJ2-7; D tentatively reads TRBD1 or TRBD2 (5 bases each). The germline gives CDR1 LGHNA, CDR2 YNFKEQ. The CDR3 totals 16 residues. V shed 0 bases and J shed 3 bases, with 15 bases lying between them. The CDR3: CASSQEPGSSSYEQYF. Written as DNA, the CDR3 is TGTGCCAGCAGCCAAGAACCAGGGAGCAGCAGCTACGAGCAGTACTTC.

This clonotype was observed many times. The J gene is TRBJ1-4, the V gene TRBV2; 9 bases line up with TRBD1. The germline gives CDR1 SNHLY, CDR2 FYNNEI. V trimming: 4 bases; J trimming: 6 bases; junction bases outside the gene matches: 6. This CDR3 spans 15 amino acids. CDR3 sequence: CASSGDRVPHEKLFF. The DNA of the CDR3 is TGTGCCAGCAGTGGGGACAGGGTACCGCATGAAAAACTGTTTTTT.

This clonotype was detected ten times or more. The chain combines TRBV30 with TRBJ1-3; D gene uncertain. With 2 bases removed from V and 0 bases from J, the gap between germline ends came to 2 bases. This CDR3 has 12 amino acids. Germline loops: CDR1 GTSNPN, CDR2 SVGIG (reference sequence). The CDR3 is CAWSFSGNTIYF. The CDR3 region has the DNA TGTGCCTGGAGTTTCTCTGGAAACACCATATATTTT.

The sample holds one count of this clonotype. The chain is built from TRBV19 and TRBJ2-1, with TRBD1 matching 7 bases. The V and J ends lost 5 bases and 3 bases, in that order; junction bases with no gene match: 10. CDR3 length: 16 amino acids. Germline V CDR1 and CDR2: LNHDA, SQIVND (reference sequence). As DNA, the CDR3 is TGTGCCAGTAGTTCAGGGGGACAGCTGAACTACAATGAGCAGTTCTTC. This encodes CASSSGGQLNYNEQFF.

The gene calls are TRBV20-1 and TRBJ2-7, with TRBD2 identical over 7 bases. The V segment lost 5 bases and the J segment 7 bases; nucleotides outside the gene matches: 11. CDR3 length equals 13 residues. Germline values: CDR1 DFQATT, CDR2 SNEGSKA (reference sequence). The DNA of the CDR3 is TGCAGTGCTCTTATGGGGGGGGGGAGAGAGCAGTACTTC. It yields the protein CSALMGGGREQYF.

This clonotype was observed a few times. This sequence joins TRBV12-5 and TRBJ2-1; 10 nucleotides match TRBD2. J gave up 7 bases and V 2 bases, and 14 bases lay outside the gene matches. Germline V gene lookup returns CDR1 LGHNT and CDR2 FRNRAP. The CDR3 covers 18 residues. CDR3 sequence: CASGLRIAGGRTGNEQFF. The DNA for the CDR3 is TGTGCTAGTGGTTTGAGGATAGCGGGAGGCCGAACGGGGAATGAGCAGTTCTTC.

This clonotype was seen ten or more times. The genes are TRBV25-1 and TRBJ2-5, with 10 bases that match TRBD1. The CDR3 totals 17 residues. Trimming cost V 3 bases and J 5 bases; bases outside gene matches: 12. Germline CDR1 and CDR2: MGHDK and SYGVNS. The CDR3 region has the DNA TGTGCCAGCAGTGACCCGGACAGGGGGGTTGCCTACGAGACCCAGTACTTC. It yields the protein CASSDPDRGVAYETQYF.

V gene TRBV2 combines with J gene TRBJ2-7, with D uncertain. V was trimmed by 6 bases and J by 3 bases, leaving 24 bases between them. Germline lookup yields CDR1 SNHLY and CDR2 FYNNEI. The CDR3 is 17 residues long. In DNA, the CDR3 is TGTGCCAGCAGACCCAGACTTCAGGAAAACATCATCTACGAGCAGTACTTC. It specifies CASRPRLQENIIYEQYF.

This clonotype was seen many times. V usage is TRBV11-2 and J usage is TRBJ2-7; D may be TRBD2 (6 bases). CDR1 SGHAT and CDR2 FQNNGV come from the germline V gene. The length of the CDR3 is 15 residues. V dropped 4 bases and J dropped 2 bases, with 15 bases sitting between them. CDR3 sequence: CASSSSRTTAYEQYF. The CDR3 region has the DNA TGTGCCAGCAGCTCCTCCAGGACTACAGCCTACGAGCAGTACTTC.

This clonotype was detected a few times. The V call is TRBV19, the J call TRBJ1-5; D is perhaps TRBD1 (5 bases). Trimming left V 4 bases short and J 0 bases short, with 10 bases between. CDR1 and CDR2 (germline): LNHDA, SQIVND (reference sequence). The CDR3 consists of 15 residues. The CDR3 nucleotides are TGTGCCAGTAGTAGCGGGGCCACTAGCAATCAGCCCCAGCATTTT. It translates to CASSSGATSNQPQHF.

This clonotype showed up just a few times. The chain uses TRBV2 and TRBJ1-2; D ambiguous. The CDR3 totals 14 residues. Germline V gene sequence: CDR1 SNHLY, CDR2 FYNNEI. Deletions cut 1 base from V and 7 bases from J, with 13 bases between. The chain's CDR3 is CASSEVRQESGYTF. Written as DNA, the CDR3 is TGTGCCAGCAGTGAAGTAAGGCAGGAAAGTGGCTACACCTTC.

The gene calls are TRBV24-1 and TRBJ1-2; tentative D call: TRBD1 (5 bases). V was clipped by 5 bases and J by 4 bases, with 13 bases between them. Per the germline V gene, CDR1 is KGHDR and CDR2 is SFDVKD. The CDR3 is made up of 14 amino acids. The CDR3 here is CATSAADRFYGYTF. The CDR3 DNA is TGTGCCACCAGTGCCGCCGACAGATTCTATGGCTACACCTTC.

This clonotype was seen a few times. The V call is TRBV5-5, the J call TRBJ2-1; 10 bases line up with TRBD2. Germline-derived CDR1 and CDR2 are SGHKS and YYEKEE (reference sequence). CDR3 length: 16 amino acids. The ends lost 4 bases at V and 9 bases at J; junction bases unmatched: 13. Written as DNA, the CDR3 is TGTGCCAGCAGCCCCGGGCCACTAGCGGGAAAAAGTGAGCAGTTCTTC. The encoded protein is CASSPGPLAGKSEQFF.

This clonotype was detected many times. The gene calls are TRBV10-3 and TRBJ1-2; D unresolved. Between the trimmed V and J ends, which lost 8 bases and 4 bases, there was a span of 14 bases. Germline V gene sequence: CDR1 ENHRY, CDR2 SYGVKD. This CDR3 contains 13 residues. The CDR3 loop reads CAIATGPGYGYTF. CDR3 nucleotide sequence: TGTGCCATCGCAACCGGGCCAGGCTATGGCTACACCTTC.

The V gene is TRBV4-1, the J gene TRBJ2-7; a possible D gene is TRBD1 (5 bases). CDR1 is MGHRA, CDR2 YSYEKL, per germline. CDR3 size: 13 residues. V shed 5 bases and J shed 3 bases, with 11 bases lying between them. CDR3: CASSMTALYEQYF. The CDR3, as DNA: TGCGCCAGCAGCATGACAGCCCTCTACGAGCAGTACTTC.